One TCR beta chain is described in this entry. Its target is not known. The sample comes from a study of cytomegalovirus exposure and HLA in healthy donors. Study-level points and caveats: Most CMV-associated TCR beta chains were later found to appear HLA-restricted.

PCR primers comprised 60 Vbeta and 13 Jbeta primers. In the original analysis: In a later analysis, 75 million to 85 million unique TCR beta chains included roughly 11 million shared by two or more donors. Assay: immunoSEQ multiplex PCR; the TCRdb copy retains only in-frame clones and omits some. The V and J calls and the clone size are those of that table, but D and trimming were determined from the DNA. The sample has 150,000 to 200,000 clones, more than 60% seen once. This CDR3 has 15 amino acids. Germline V gene sequence: CDR1 LGHNT, CDR2 FRNRAP. V was trimmed by 1 base and J by 7 bases, leaving 15 bases between them.

The rearrangement joins TRBV12-5 to TRBJ2-3, with a weak D call TRBD1 (6 bases). Sequencing was done on a sample of PBMCs. This clonotype was sampled from a man aged 18 to 30 in good health and CMV-seronegative. In DNA form, the CDR3 reads TGTGCTAGTGGTTTGGCATCGGACAGACTTAATACGCAGTATTTT. This sequence encodes CASGLASDRLNTQYF.